The 30 T cell receptor beta chains below all came from one sample that was sequenced in a study of regulatory T cells in long-lasting Graves disease. The time point: newly diagnosed GD, antithyroid drugs for less than 3 months. From PBMCs, RNA was extracted and then used to make the TCR library. Through Arm-PCR of CDR3 regions and iRepertoire HTBI primers, TCR beta libraries were built. MiXCR, applied by TCRdb to the multiplex PCR reads, yields one record per CDR3 protein. The data hold about 520,000 distinct CDR3 sequences, with about 11% observed a single time. This sample was shared with a second study, whose subject was T cells in Graves' hyperthyroidism and ophthalmopathy.

The specimen was peripheral blood mononuclear cells (PBMCs), collected at new diagnosis, from a patient treated with antithyroid drugs. These receptors all stem from a young woman with Graves disease.

The sample holds a few counts of this clonotype. The chain combines TRBV20-1 with TRBJ1-4; no firm D call. CDR1 and CDR2 from the germline V gene are DFQATT and SNEGSKA (reference sequence). CDR3 size: 15 residues. The germline V and J ends were trimmed by 0 bases and 4 bases, with 12 bases remaining between them. The CDR3 sequence is CSARDLRRVNEKLFF. In nucleotides, the CDR3 is TGCAGTGCTAGAGATCTGCGGAGGGTTAATGAAAAACTGTTTTTT.

Many counts were recorded for this clonotype. The genes are TRBV28 and TRBJ1-4, with D possibly being TRBD1 (5 bases). V lost 6 bases to trimming and J lost 13 bases, with 15 bases between them. The CDR3 totals 12 residues. Germline loops: CDR1 MDHEN, CDR2 SYDVKM. The CDR3 loop is CASRPSGFSLFF. The CDR3 DNA reads as TGTGCCAGCAGACCCTCAGGGTTCTCACTGTTTTTT.

In this sample, this clonotype turned up a few times. The chain has TRBV7-2 and TRBJ2-1; D is perhaps TRBD2 (6 bases). The CDR3 has 13 residues. V was cut by 4 bases and J by 7 bases, with 11 bases left in between. The germline V gene has CDR1 SGHTA and CDR2 FQGNSA. In DNA, the CDR3 is TGTGCCAGCAGCTCGGGACTGCTGAATGAGCAGTTCTTC. It encodes CASSSGLLNEQFF.

The chain links TRBV2 to TRBJ2-5; 11 bases line up with TRBD2. The ends lost 2 bases at V and 4 bases at J; junction bases unmatched: 3. Germline V gives CDR1 SNHLY, CDR2 FYNNEI. This CDR3 has 15 amino acids. The CDR3 sequence: CASSELAGGRETQYF. The CDR3 DNA reads TGTGCCAGCAGTGAACTAGCGGGAGGTAGAGAGACCCAGTACTTC.

This clonotype was found many times. The chain is built from TRBV5-4 and TRBJ1-6; D is ambiguous. Germline V gene data show CDR1 as SGHNT and CDR2 as YYREEE (reference sequence). The length of the CDR3 is 14 residues. Trimming removed 3 bases from V and 8 bases from J, with 12 bases in between. The CDR3 protein is CASSSWNLDSPLHF. DNA of the CDR3: TGTGCCAGCAGCTCGTGGAATTTAGATTCACCCCTCCACTTT.

This clonotype was recorded at least ten times. This chain links TRBV13 with TRBJ1-1; tentative D call: TRBD1 (5 bases). This CDR3 is 15 amino acids long. Trimming left V 5 bases short and J 0 bases short, with 13 bases between. Germline V gives CDR1 PRHDT, CDR2 FYEKMQ (reference sequence). CDR3: CASSPQMGVNTEAFF. CDR3 sequence (DNA): TGTGCCAGCAGCCCCCAGATGGGGGTGAACACTGAAGCTTTCTTT.

The rearrangement joins TRBV28 to TRBJ2-7; maybe TRBD1 (5 bases). Germline values: CDR1 MDHEN, CDR2 SYDVKM. This CDR3 region has 14 residues. Trimming cost V 3 bases and J 5 bases, with 14 bases left between them. The CDR3 region has the DNA TGTGCCAGCAGTTTTCTAAAGGGGCGGCACGAGCAGTACTTC. It translates to CASSFLKGRHEQYF.

The genes are TRBV6-2 or TRBV6-3 and TRBJ1-1, with D possibly being TRBD1 (5 bases). Germline CDR1 MNHEY, CDR2 SVGEGT. The CDR3 is 15 residues long. Trimming pared 5 bases from V and 2 bases from J, leaving 15 bases between. The CDR3 DNA reads TGTGCCAGCAGTGAGGAAACCGGGGCCAACACTGAAGCTTTCTTT. The encoded protein is CASSEETGANTEAFF.

This chain connects TRBV5-6 to TRBJ2-7, with D possibly being TRBD1 (5 bases). The CDR3 sequence is 14 residues long. V lost 2 bases to trimming and J lost 7 bases, with 16 bases between them. Germline CDR1 is SGHDT and CDR2 is YYEEEE. For the CDR3, the DNA is TGTGCCAGCAGCTTTTTGGACACCTCTGGGGAGCAGTACTTC. It encodes CASSFLDTSGEQYF.

The genes are TRBV7-3 and TRBJ2-1; 9 nucleotides align to TRBD2. Germline loops: CDR1 SGHTA, CDR2 FQGTGA. Trimming took 2 bases from V and 3 from J; bases not matched to a gene: 5. The length of the CDR3 is 16 residues. CDR3 in amino acids: CASSLASSGIYNEQFF. CDR3 nucleotide sequence: TGTGCCAGCAGCTTAGCGTCTAGCGGGATCTACAATGAGCAGTTCTTC.

This clonotype has ten or more counts. This rearrangement joins TRBV2 to TRBJ2-1; D gene unclear. Germline V gene sequence: CDR1 SNHLY, CDR2 FYNNEI. This CDR3 has 14 amino acids. The ends were cut back, 4 bases at V and 0 bases at J, with 7 bases in the middle. The CDR3 region is CASSAWNSYNEQFF. CDR3 sequence (DNA): TGTGCCAGCAGTGCTTGGAACTCCTACAATGAGCAGTTCTTC.

This clonotype was seen more than once but under ten times. V and J are TRBV6-9 and TRBJ1-1; D is undetermined. In germline, CDR1 is MNHGY, CDR2 SVAAGI. V was pared by 4 bases and J by 0 bases, with 18 bases between. The CDR3 loop spans 17 amino acids. In DNA form, the CDR3 reads TGTGCCAGCAGTTTTTACGGGTCTGGCTCTCTGAACACTGAAGCTTTCTTT. Residues: CASSFYGSGSLNTEAFF.

This clonotype was counted many times. The V and J genes are TRBV6-2 or TRBV6-3 and TRBJ2-1; D may be TRBD1 (5 bases). In germline, CDR1 is MNHEY, CDR2 SVGEGT. This CDR3 comprises 16 residues. Trimming left V 0 bases short and J 6 bases short, with 15 bases between. The CDR3 nucleotides read TGTGCCAGCAGTTACTCGACAGAAATATGGGGCAATGAGCAGTTCTTC. Protein: CASSYSTEIWGNEQFF.

This clonotype was detected ten times or more. V is TRBV11-2 and J is TRBJ1-1; D ambiguous. The CDR3 extends over 15 amino acids. The germline V gene has CDR1 SGHAT and CDR2 FQNNGV. With 0 bases removed from V and 0 bases from J, the gap between germline ends came to 8 bases. CDR3 sequence reads: CASSLDGLMNTEAFF. The CDR3 bases are TGTGCCAGCAGCTTAGATGGGCTTATGAACACTGAAGCTTTCTTT.

This clonotype was seen many times. The chain joins TRBV2 to TRBJ2-3, with D unresolved. V dropped 0 bases and J dropped 2 bases, with 6 bases sitting between them. The CDR3 loop spans 14 amino acids. The germline V gene has CDR1 SNHLY and CDR2 FYNNEI. The DNA for the CDR3 is TGTGCCAGCAGTGAAGCAAGCAACACAGATACGCAGTATTTT. Translated, it gives CASSEASNTDTQYF.

There are many counts of this clonotype. The gene calls are TRBV6-1 and TRBJ2-5; TRBD2 agrees at 8 bases. V lost 6 bases to trimming and J lost 2 bases; unmatched junction nucleotides: 14. Germline loops: CDR1 MNHNS, CDR2 SASEGT. The CDR3 runs 17 residues. The DNA for the CDR3 is TGTGCCAGCAGCCCTAGGAGGAGCGGGAGAGATCAAGAGACCCAGTACTTC. The encoded protein is CASSPRRSGRDQETQYF.

This chain joins TRBV4-1 and TRBJ1-6; D possibly corresponds to TRBD1 (5 bases). CDR3 length: 17 residues. The ends were cut back, 1 base at V and 5 bases at J, with 15 bases in the middle. The germline CDR1 and CDR2 sequences are MGHRA and YSYEKL. This CDR3 is CASSQAWARQNNSPLHF. The CDR3 nucleotides are TGCGCCAGCAGCCAAGCTTGGGCGCGACAGAATAATTCACCCCTCCACTTT.

At least ten counts were recorded for this clonotype. The V gene is TRBV12-3 or TRBV12-4, the J gene TRBJ2-7, with D perhaps TRBD2 (6 bases). This CDR3 spans 13 amino acids. Between the trimmed V and J ends, which lost 8 bases and 2 bases, there was a span of 13 bases. As DNA, the CDR3 is TGTGCCAGCGGGACGGGAGAAGCCTACGAGCAGTACTTC. Protein product: CASGTGEAYEQYF.

This clonotype was detected ten times or more. The chain recombines TRBV6-2 or TRBV6-3 with TRBJ1-2, with D unresolved. This CDR3 comprises 13 residues. Deletions cut 5 bases from V and 8 bases from J, with 15 bases between. Germline lookup yields CDR1 MNHEY and CDR2 SVGEGT. The CDR3 DNA follows: TGTGCCAGCAGTGAAGGCCTCCGTTGGGGCTACACCTTC. Translated: CASSEGLRWGYTF.

Many counts were recorded for this clonotype. The chain couples TRBV6-1 to TRBJ2-2; D possibly corresponds to TRBD1 (6 bases). V dropped 6 bases and J dropped 4 bases, with 12 bases sitting between them. This CDR3 comprises 14 residues. Germline V gives CDR1 MNHNS, CDR2 SASEGT. The CDR3 DNA reads as TGTGCCAGCAGAAACAGGGCCCCCACCGGGGAGCTGTTTTTT. This gives the protein CASRNRAPTGELFF.

This clonotype was recorded at least ten times. The V call is TRBV15, the J call TRBJ2-1; D possibly corresponds to TRBD1 (6 bases). V lost 5 bases and J lost 2, with 16 bases in between. There are 16 residues in the CDR3. Germline lookup yields CDR1 LNHNV and CDR2 YYDKDF (reference sequence). The CDR3 loop is CATSFPWGTPYNEQFF. CDR3 DNA sequence: TGTGCCACCAGCTTCCCGTGGGGGACACCCTACAATGAGCAGTTCTTC.

This clonotype was picked up many times. This chain links TRBV2 with TRBJ2-1, with 9 bases aligning to TRBD1. Germline loops: CDR1 SNHLY, CDR2 FYNNEI. With V trimmed by 8 bases and J by 7 bases, 12 bases remained unmatched. This CDR3 comprises 15 residues. The chain's CDR3 is CASCTGQGTGNEQFF. The CDR3 nucleotides read TGTGCCAGCTGCACCGGACAGGGGACAGGGAATGAGCAGTTCTTC.

This clonotype was seen many times. J is TRBJ2-2 and V is TRBV20-1, with 8 bases aligning to TRBD2. CDR3 length equals 18 residues. Per germline, CDR1 DFQATT and CDR2 SNEGSKA (reference sequence). V lost 3 bases to trimming and J lost 1 base; unmatched junction nucleotides: 13. The CDR3 loop reads CSASVPAGGGQNTGELFF. Here the CDR3 DNA reads TGCAGTGCTAGCGTACCCGCGGGGGGAGGTCAGAACACCGGGGAGCTGTTTTTT.

The chain employs TRBV19 and TRBJ1-1, with D hard to call. In germline, CDR1 is LNHDA, CDR2 SQIVND (reference sequence). V lost 3 bases and J 1 base, leaving 6 bases between the germline ends. The CDR3 sequence is 13 residues long. For the CDR3, the DNA is TGTGCCAGTAGTATGTTGGGGAACACTGAAGCTTTCTTT. Translation: CASSMLGNTEAFF.

This clonotype showed up many times. The CDR3 is CASSRFNEKLFF. The CDR3 DNA reads TGTGCCAGCAGCCGGTTTAATGAAAAACTGTTTTTT. The V and J genes are TRBV12-3 or TRBV12-4 and TRBJ1-4; no firm D call. Trimming removed 6 bases from V and 4 bases from J, with 6 bases in between. The CDR3 consists of 12 residues.

The chain carries TRBV7-3 and TRBJ1-2; D is possibly TRBD1 (6 bases). The V end was cut by 10 bases, the J end by 4 bases, with 16 bases between. Germline V gene lookup returns CDR1 SGHTA and CDR2 FQGTGA. The CDR3 consists of 13 residues. The CDR3 nucleotides read TGTGCCACTGACTCAGGGGCCCCCTATGGCTACACCTTC. It encodes CATDSGAPYGYTF.

This clonotype was found a few times. The rearrangement joins TRBV20-1 to TRBJ2-1; 9 positions agree with TRBD2. Trimming took 5 bases from V and 3 from J; bases not matched to a gene: 5. CDR1 is DFQATT, CDR2 SNEGSKA, per germline (reference sequence). The CDR3 runs 14 residues. The CDR3 reads CSASNSGSYNEQFF. The DNA of the CDR3 is TGCAGTGCTTCCAATAGCGGGAGCTACAATGAGCAGTTCTTC.

This clonotype was counted between two and nine times. This may arise from a read error, as a much more abundant clone is one base away. This chain links TRBV19 with TRBJ2-2, with D maybe TRBD1 (5 bases). V shed 5 bases and J shed 7 bases, with 17 bases lying between them. Germline CDR1 and CDR2: LNHDA and SQIVND (reference sequence). The CDR3 sequence is 15 residues long. CDR3 residues: CASSSYTSRDGELFF. The CDR3 nucleotides are TGTGCCAGTAGTTCGTACACCTCCAGGGACGGGGAGCTGTTTTTT. Filled out from reference TRBV19 and TRBJ2-2, the complete variable domain reads DGGITQSPKYLFRKEGQNVTLSCEQNLNHDAMYWYRQDPGQGLRLIYYSQIVNDFQKGDIAEGYSVSREKKESFPLTVTSAQKNPTAFYLCASSSYTSRDGELFFGEGSRLTVL.

This clonotype was picked up many times. The rearrangement uses TRBV11-3 and TRBJ1-6, with D hard to call. The V end was cut by 1 base, the J end by 6 bases, with 7 bases between. This CDR3 has 14 residues. From germline, CDR1 is SGHNT and CDR2 YENEEA. The CDR3 here is CASSLGAVNSPLHF. DNA of the CDR3: TGTGCCAGCAGCTTAGGAGCTGTTAATTCACCCCTCCACTTT.

In its sample, this clonotype was seen many times. This sequence joins TRBV12-3 or TRBV12-4 and TRBJ1-5; D not resolved. V shed 0 bases and J shed 7 bases, with 10 bases lying between them. The CDR3 runs to 14 residues. The CDR3: CASSLAPTEQPQHF. In DNA form, the CDR3 reads TGTGCCAGCAGTTTAGCGCCAACAGAACAGCCCCAGCATTTT.